The present entry profiles one T cell receptor beta chain with its context. What it binds is not known. The data originate from a study of T cells in tuberculosis. Study summary: PBMC were archived before or within 7 days of starting treatment.

V lost 5 bases, J lost 5 bases, and 15 bases lay in between. The CDR3 loop spans 14 amino acids. The germline gives CDR1 MNHEY, CDR2 SVGAGI. Time point denoted: new active TB diagnosis, blood taken before or within 7 days of starting treatment. Unsorted cryopreserved PBMC were sequenced, averaging around 100,000 T cells per clinical donor. Measured with immunoSEQ multiplex PCR; TCRdb has only the in-frame clones, and not every one. Altogether some 30,000 clones are present, about 82% being singletons, with the ten largest covering roughly 5.2%. Study-wide findings and caveats: Smaller alpha distances in active tuberculosis partly reflected shorter CDR3-alpha lengths. Cases with active tuberculosis were adults, while controls were adolescents.

The chain links TRBV6-5 to TRBJ2-5; a weak D match, TRBD2 (5 bases). The material was PBMCs, obtained at tuberculosis diagnosis. The origin of this receptor is an adult with tuberculosis. In DNA form, the CDR3 reads TGTGCCAGCAGTCGCTCGGGGTATAGCGAGACCCAGTACTTC. The encoded protein is CASSRSGYSETQYF.